A single TCR beta chain is shown here with its context. Germline V CDR1 and CDR2: SGDLS, YYNGEE. V was shortened by 0 bases and J by 4 bases, with 10 bases between the two germline ends. The CDR3 is 14 amino acids. The entry originates in a study of blood T cell repertoires in COVID-19. Original processing methods: Researchers report that nucleated cell counts were estimated from reference gene primer amplification. TCRdb's copy holds only in-frame clones and misses some; the assay was immunoSEQ multiplex PCR. That table gives V, J and clone size, and the DNA gave D and trimming. The table includes around 84,000 clones, just under 80% detected once.

The sample comprised peripheral blood. The TCR comes from a man aged 55 to 70 with COVID-19, enrolled during active disease. The genes are TRBV9 and TRBJ2-5; possibly TRBD2 for D (6 bases). For the CDR3, the DNA is TGTGCCAGCAGCGTAGAGCCGGGGGTAGAGACCCAGTACTTC. Amino acid sequence: CASSVEPGVETQYF.